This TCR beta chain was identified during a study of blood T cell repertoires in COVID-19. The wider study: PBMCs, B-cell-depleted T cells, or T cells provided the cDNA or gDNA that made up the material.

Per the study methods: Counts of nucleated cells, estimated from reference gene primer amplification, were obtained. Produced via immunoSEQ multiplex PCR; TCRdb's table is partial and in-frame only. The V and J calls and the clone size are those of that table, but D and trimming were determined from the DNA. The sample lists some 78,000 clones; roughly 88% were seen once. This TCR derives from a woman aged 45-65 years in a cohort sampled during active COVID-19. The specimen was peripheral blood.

The CDR3 is CASSPPETEDTEAFF. In DNA, the CDR3 is TGTGCCAGCAGCCCTCCTGAGACGGAGGACACTGAAGCTTTCTTT. The chain uses TRBV2 and TRBJ1-1; D gene uncertain. The germline V and J ends were trimmed by 6 bases and 3 bases, with 17 bases remaining between them. Per the germline V gene, CDR1 is SNHLY and CDR2 is FYNNEI. This CDR3 has 15 residues.